This is a list of T cell receptor beta chains from one sample in a study of cytomegalovirus exposure and HLA in healthy donors. Sequencing used immunoSEQ multiplex PCR; TCRdb keeps in-frame clones, though not all of them. The listing records some 150,000 clones. Sequenced input: PBMCs. These receptors were obtained from a woman in her late teens or twenties in good health and CMV-seronegative. CDR3s include the opening cysteine and the closing phenylalanine or tryptophan. The order of the fields is V gene, D gene, J gene, CDR3 length, CDR3 protein. A D gene is named only where the DNA matches it firmly.

V: TRBV2; D: TRBD2; J: TRBJ2-1; length: 15; CDR3: CASSLGLAGINEQFF
V: TRBV11-2; D: TRBD1; J: TRBJ1-4; length: 15; CDR3: CASSHGQGGREKLFF
V: TRBV6-1; D: TRBD1; J: TRBJ1-5; length: 12; CDR3: CASSLDRVAQHF
V: TRBV5-1; D: TRBD1; J: TRBJ1-1; length: 15; CDR3: CASSELTGGKNEAFF
V: TRBV6-5; D: TRBD2; J: TRBJ2-3; length: 15; CDR3: CASSSSGTSGTTQYF
V: TRBV6-1; D: NA; J: TRBJ2-3; length: 14; CDR3: CASSEGAGPDTQYF
V: TRBV19; D: TRBD1; J: TRBJ2-7; length: 14; CDR3: CASSMGTGTYEQYF
V: TRBV27; D: TRBD2; J: TRBJ2-7; length: 16; CDR3: CASSNTGTSGSYEQYF
V: TRBV6-5; D: NA; J: NA; length: 13; CDR3: CASSYSIYYEQYF
V: TRBV30; D: NA; J: TRBJ2-7; length: 14; CDR3: CAPGRDTSSYEQYF
V: TRBV9; D: TRBD2; J: TRBJ2-3; length: 15; CDR3: CASSPGTSGGYTQYF
V: TRBV6-7; D: NA; J: TRBJ2-1; length: 13; CDR3: CASARPGQDEQFF
V: TRBV13; D: TRBD1; J: TRBJ2-5; length: 15; CDR3: CASSLRQGRFETQYF
V: TRBV19; D: TRBD1; J: TRBJ1-5; length: 19; CDR3: CASSIAETGGLITDQPQHF
V: TRBV5-1; D: TRBD1; J: TRBJ1-1; length: 17; CDR3: CASSLASLRDRDAEAFF
V: TRBV4-3; D: NA; J: TRBJ1-1; length: 13; CDR3: CASSQVEGTEAFF
V: TRBV7-6; D: NA; J: TRBJ2-1; length: 14; CDR3: CASSVRGVANEQFF